The 19 T cell receptor beta chains given below trace back to one sample, sequenced in a study of control samples from healthy donors and cancer patients. The data were produced by immunoSEQ multiplex PCR, yet TCRdb's version contains in-frame clones alone and is incomplete. The table shows fewer than 150,000 clones, with under 95% occurring only once. Sequenced: blood. These receptors came from a man aged 18 to 35 in good health.

The chain couples TRBV30 to TRBJ1-6; D uncertain. This CDR3 has 12 amino acids. Between the trimmed V and J ends, which lost 5 bases and 6 bases, there was a span of 8 bases. Germline lookup yields CDR1 GTSNPN and CDR2 SVGIG (reference sequence). The CDR3 loop is CAWGRVNSPLHF. CDR3 DNA: TGTGCCTGGGGGCGGGTTAATTCACCCCTCCACTTT. Using reference TRBV30 and TRBJ1-6 for the parts outside the CDR3, the full variable domain is SQTIHQWPATLVQPVGSPLSLECTVEGTSNPNLYWYRQAAGRGLQLLFYSVGIGQISSEVPQNLSASRPQDRQFILSSKKLLLSDSGFYLCAWGRVNSPLHFGNGTRLTVT.

This chain links TRBV10-3 with TRBJ1-2, with D perhaps TRBD1 (6 bases). The germline V gene encodes CDR1 ENHRY and CDR2 SYGVKD. Trimming took off 0 bases at V and 7 bases at J, with 12 bases between the two ends. This CDR3 is 14 amino acids long. Here the CDR3 DNA reads TGTGCCATCAGTGAGTCAGCAGGGGTGGCTGGCTACACCTTC. Encoded protein: CAISESAGVAGYTF.

This clone was seen a single time. The chain links TRBV5-1 to TRBJ2-5, with D perhaps TRBD1 or TRBD2 (5 bases each). Germline lookup yields CDR1 SGHRS and CDR2 YFSETQ. V lost 1 base and J 5 bases, leaving 12 bases between the germline ends. The length of the CDR3 is 14 residues. The CDR3 nucleotides read TGCGCCAGCAGCTTGTCGGGGCACTGGGAGACCCAGTACTTC. Its translation: CASSLSGHWETQYF.

This sequence joins TRBV2 and TRBJ1-5; 11 bases map to TRBD1. The trim removed 7 bases at V and 5 bases at J, leaving 4 bases unmatched. CDR3 size: 14 residues. Germline CDR1 reads SNHLY; CDR2 reads FYNNEI. The CDR3 DNA is TGTGCCAGCAAGGACAGGGGGCTACATCAGCCCCAGCATTTT. It encodes CASKDRGLHQPQHF. Full variable domain (missing parts from reference TRBV2 and TRBJ1-5): EPEVTQTPSHQVTQMGQEVILRCVPISNHLYFYWYRQILGQKVEFLVSFYNNEISEKSEIFDDQFSVERPDGSNFTLKIRSTKLEDSAMYFCASKDRGLHQPQHFGDGTRLSIL.

The table lists this clone with a few counts. This sequence joins TRBV7-9 and TRBJ1-2; possibly TRBD1 for D (6 bases). Germline CDR1 is SEHNR and CDR2 is FQNEAQ (reference sequence). V gave up 8 bases and J gave up 8 bases, with 15 bases separating them. The CDR3 has 12 amino acids. The chain's CDR3 is CASDPGASGYTF. DNA of the CDR3: TGTGCCAGCGACCCGGGGGCAAGCGGCTACACCTTC.

This clone showed up just a few times. The J gene is TRBJ2-7, the V gene TRBV30; D possibly matches TRBD1 or TRBD2 (5 bases each). The CDR3 covers 12 residues. Per the germline V gene, CDR1 is GTSNPN and CDR2 is SVGIG (reference sequence). Trimming pared 5 bases from V and 3 bases from J, leaving 11 bases between. The CDR3 nucleotides read TGTGCCTGGGGGGACGGAGGCTACGAGCAGTACTTC. It is translated as CAWGDGGYEQYF.

This clone is a singleton in its sample. This chain links TRBV4-2 with TRBJ2-5; 11 bases align to TRBD2. The CDR3 runs 18 residues. The germline gives CDR1 LGHNA, CDR2 YNFKEQ. Trimming at V came to 3 bases and at J to 3 bases, leaving 12 bases not matched to a gene. CDR3 bases: TGTGCCAGCAGCCAGGATTTAGCGGGGGGGCGGAGAGAAGAGACCCAGTACTTC. Translated: CASSQDLAGGRREETQYF.

A word on this clone: The junction departs from germline at one end; a sequencing error may be responsible. The chain carries TRBV7-2 and TRBJ2-3, with TRBD1 matching 10 bases. The CDR3 totals 13 residues. Per the germline V gene, CDR1 is SGHTA and CDR2 is FQGNSA. Written as DNA, the CDR3 is TGTGCCAGCAGCTTAGCCCCGGGACAGGGGCCTTTTTTT. Translated: CASSLAPGQGPFF.

This rearrangement joins TRBV5-6 to TRBJ1-2; D possibly corresponds to TRBD1 (5 bases). CDR1 is SGHDT, CDR2 YYEEEE, per germline. This CDR3 spans 16 amino acids. Trimming stripped 4 bases from V and 6 bases from J, with 22 bases between. CDR3 bases: TGTGCCAGCAGCCTCCGACCGACAGATTTCGGAGATGGCTACACCTTC. Translation: CASSLRPTDFGDGYTF.

In DNA form, the CDR3 reads TGTGCTAGTGGTTTGGAGGGGGATGGCTACACCTTC. It encodes CASGLEGDGYTF. The chain has TRBV12-5 and TRBJ1-2, with a possible D match to TRBD1 (6 bases). Germline V gene sequence: CDR1 LGHNT, CDR2 FRNRAP. There are 12 residues in the CDR3. The ends were cut back, 1 base at V and 6 bases at J, with 6 bases in the middle. The variable domain in full, with the rest retrieved from reference TRBV12-5 and TRBJ1-2, is DARVTQTPRHKVTEMGQEVTMRCQPILGHNTVFWYRQTMMQGLELLAYFRNRAPLDDSGMPKDRFSAEMPDATLATLKIQPSEPRDSAVYFCASGLEGDGYTFGSGTRLTVV.

This chain joins TRBV5-1 and TRBJ1-4; no firm D call. Deletions cut 1 base from V and 1 base from J, with 5 bases between. Germline loops: CDR1 SGHRS, CDR2 YFSETQ. CDR3 length equals 14 residues. This chain's CDR3 is CASSLTQTNEKLFF. The CDR3 nucleotides read TGCGCCAGCAGCTTGACACAAACTAATGAAAAACTGTTTTTT.

The chain has TRBV7-6 and TRBJ1-2; 9 bases agree with TRBD1. Germline V lookup: CDR1 SGHVS, CDR2 FNYEAQ. This CDR3 comprises 13 residues. With 5 bases clipped from V and 6 bases from J, the junction kept 4 bases outside the gene matches. Here the CDR3 DNA reads TGTGCCAGCAGCCCAGACAGGGGGAATGGCTACACCTTC. Protein product: CASSPDRGNGYTF.

The gene calls are TRBV11-2 and TRBJ2-2, with D unresolved. Trimming removed 3 bases at V and 0 bases at J, with 8 bases between. Germline V gene lookup returns CDR1 SGHAT and CDR2 FQNNGV. This CDR3 region has 15 residues. The CDR3 loop reads CASSLRPANTGELFF. For the CDR3, the DNA is TGTGCCAGCAGCTTGAGGCCCGCGAACACCGGGGAGCTGTTTTTT.

The genes are TRBV4-1 and TRBJ1-2; D gene ambiguous. CDR1 and CDR2 (germline): MGHRA, YSYEKL. The CDR3 covers 17 residues. The V end was cut by 4 bases, the J end by 4 bases, with 22 bases between. In nucleotides, the CDR3 is TGCGCCAGCAGCCCATCCACGGTCTTAAGAGTTTTCTATGGCTACACCTTC. Translating it yields CASSPSTVLRVFYGYTF.

This clone was recorded once. The gene calls are TRBV27 and TRBJ1-4; weak D call: TRBD1 (6 bases). V lost 5 bases and J 9 bases, leaving 16 bases between the germline ends. Germline CDR1 is MNHEY and CDR2 is SMNVEV (reference sequence). The CDR3 length is 14 residues. DNA of the CDR3: TGTGCCAGCAGTGGCGGGGGCGACCGGAAAAAACTGTTTTTT. This translates into CASSGGGDRKKLFF.

This clone has a handful of counts. CDR3 nucleotides: TGTGCCAGCAGCCCGCTCGGGGGGCTTGGTAATTCACCCCTCCACTTT. This codes for CASSPLGGLGNSPLHF. The V call is TRBV9, the J call TRBJ1-6; perhaps TRBD1 as D (6 bases). V lost 4 bases and J 6 bases, leaving 17 bases between the germline ends. CDR1 and CDR2 (germline): SGDLS, YYNGEE. The CDR3 has 16 amino acids.

This chain uses TRBV27 with TRBJ1-1, with D possibly matching TRBD1 (5 bases). Germline V lookup: CDR1 MNHEY, CDR2 SMNVEV (reference sequence). The length of the CDR3 is 18 residues. Trimming stripped 5 bases from V and 1 base from J, with 23 bases between. The CDR3 DNA follows: TGTGCCAGCAGTACCTCATGGGGAGGGGTGTGGGCGAACACTGAAGCTTTCTTT. Residues: CASSTSWGGVWANTEAFF.

The V call is TRBV6-2 or TRBV6-3, the J call TRBJ2-3; D may be TRBD1 (5 bases). Germline V CDR1 and CDR2: MNHEY, SVGEGT. CDR3 length equals 15 residues. V lost 2 bases and J lost 3, with 12 bases in between. CDR3 nucleotide sequence: TGTGCCAGCAGTTACGGCAGGGAAGTGACAGATACGCAGTATTTT. Translated: CASSYGREVTDTQYF.

V gene TRBV10-3 combines with J gene TRBJ1-2, with D possibly matching TRBD1 (6 bases). Between the trimmed V and J ends, which lost 6 bases and 8 bases, there was a span of 10 bases. CDR3 size: 11 residues. Germline values: CDR1 ENHRY, CDR2 SYGVKD. As DNA, the CDR3 is TGTGCCATCAGACGGGGGCCCGGCTACACCTTC. It codes for CAIRRGPGYTF.